The 14 T cell receptor beta chains reported below all come from one sample, sequenced in a study of T-cell reconstitution after alpha-beta-depleted transplantation in children. Unique molecular identifiers were incorporated during preparation of the TCRbeta library. A single record per CDR3 protein comes from TCRdb applying MiXCR to the PCR reads. The repertoire holds 70,000 to 95,000 distinct CDR3 sequences, roughly a sixth seen once, with roughly a fifth in the top ten. This specimen consisted of PBMCs, mostly from graft donor cells, obtained 180 days after TCRalphabeta/CD19-depleted stem cell transplant. These receptors came from a male patient under 10 years old who had a stem cell transplant for acute lymphoblastic leukemia, so the T cells may come from the graft donor.

This clonotype occurred a few times. This chain connects TRBV7-2 to TRBJ2-1, with 10 bases aligning to TRBD1. Per the germline V gene, CDR1 is SGHTA and CDR2 is FQGNSA. This CDR3 is 15 amino acids long. After removal of 1 base from V and 7 bases from J, the junction contained 4 bases not matched to a gene. The CDR3 sequence is CASSLETGGLNEQFF. The CDR3 bases are TGTGCCAGCAGCTTAGAGACAGGGGGCCTAAATGAGCAGTTCTTC.

This clonotype has only a few counts. The rearrangement uses TRBV7-9 and TRBJ2-2, with 8 bases matching TRBD1. Looked up from germline, CDR1 is SEHNR and CDR2 is FQNEAQ (reference sequence). Trimming cost V 5 bases and J 10 bases; bases outside gene matches: 12. The CDR3 spans 15 residues. CDR3 loop: CASSRTRGLAAELFF. For the CDR3, the DNA is TGTGCCAGCAGCCGTACCAGGGGGCTTGCGGCGGAGCTGTTTTTT.

In its sample, this clonotype was seen a few times. The chain combines TRBV5-6 with TRBJ1-5, with D perhaps matching TRBD1 (6 bases). The V end was cut by 4 bases, the J end by 4 bases, with 18 bases between. CDR1 and CDR2 (germline): SGHDT, YYEEEE. The CDR3 is made up of 16 amino acids. In DNA, the CDR3 is TGTGCCAGCAGCAGGGGAGGACAGCGAATTAATCAGCCCCAGCATTTT. Its protein product is CASSRGGQRINQPQHF.

This clonotype was detected only a few times. The rearrangement joins TRBV27 to TRBJ1-5; 9 bases fit TRBD1. CDR1 and CDR2 from the germline V gene are MNHEY and SMNVEV (reference sequence). Trimming cost V 4 bases and J 5 bases; bases outside gene matches: 9. This CDR3 contains 16 residues. CDR3 in DNA: TGTGCCAGCAGTTGGGGACAGGGAAGTTGGGATCAGCCCCAGCATTTT. Its protein is CASSWGQGSWDQPQHF.

CDR3 loop: CASSPRRAGAYGYTF. The CDR3 region has the DNA TGCGCCAGCAGCCCCCGTAGGGCAGGGGCCTATGGCTACACCTTC. This chain joins TRBV5-1 and TRBJ1-2, with D possibly TRBD1 on 6 matching bases. CDR3 length: 15 residues. With 4 bases removed from V and 4 bases from J, the gap between germline ends came to 17 bases. The germline V gene has CDR1 SGHRS and CDR2 YFSETQ.

The V call is TRBV29-1, the J call TRBJ1-4; the D gene is possibly TRBD1 (6 bases). Germline V gene data show CDR1 as SQVTM and CDR2 as ANQGSEA. The CDR3 is made up of 12 amino acids. Trimming took 4 bases from V and 11 from J, leaving 14 bases between them. In DNA, the CDR3 is TGCAGCGTTGGAACAGGGAAGACGAAACTGTTTTTT. It translates to CSVGTGKTKLFF.

This clonotype was observed a handful of times. The chain is built from TRBV12-3 or TRBV12-4 and TRBJ2-7; D is perhaps TRBD1 or TRBD2 (6 bases each). Trimming pared 8 bases from V and 6 bases from J, leaving 29 bases between. The CDR3 contains 17 residues. In DNA form, the CDR3 reads TGTGCCAGCGCCCTAACGTTAGGGGGGAAGAGTATCGCCGAGCAGTACTTC. It is translated as CASALTLGGKSIAEQYF.

A few counts support this clonotype. V is TRBV5-1 and J is TRBJ2-5; 9 bases line up with TRBD1. Unmatched junction bases numbered 13, after V lost 1 base and J lost 6 bases. This CDR3 spans 17 amino acids. Looked up from germline, CDR1 is SGHRS and CDR2 is YFSETQ. The CDR3 coding sequence is TGCGCCAGCAGCTTGTTTCCCCGGGACAGGGTATTTCAGACCCAGTACTTC. As protein: CASSLFPRDRVFQTQYF.

This rearrangement joins TRBV12-3 or TRBV12-4 to TRBJ1-2; D ambiguous. Trimming shortened V by 3 bases and J by 4 bases, and 9 bases separated the two germline ends. This CDR3 is built from 13 residues. The CDR3 sequence is CASSFRLFYGYTF. The DNA for the CDR3 is TGTGCCAGCAGTTTTCGGTTATTCTATGGCTACACCTTC.

The chain uses TRBV12-3 or TRBV12-4 and TRBJ2-5; no clear D gene. CDR3 length: 12 residues. V was pared by 3 bases and J by 7 bases, with 9 bases between. Written as DNA, the CDR3 is TGTGCCAGCAGTTTCGGTCCGGGGACCCAGTACTTC. Its protein product is CASSFGPGTQYF.

This clonotype came up a few times. The chain combines TRBV28 with TRBJ1-5, with TRBD1 identical over 9 bases. Germline V lookup: CDR1 MDHEN, CDR2 SYDVKM. This CDR3 region has 15 residues. The V and J ends lost 5 bases and 6 bases, in that order; junction bases with no gene match: 8. The CDR3 region is CASSGGQGVRQPQHF. The DNA of the CDR3 is TGTGCCAGCAGTGGGGGACAGGGAGTACGTCAGCCCCAGCATTTT.

The chain links TRBV12-5 to TRBJ2-1; D is unresolved. The CDR3 contains 13 residues. CDR1 is LGHNT, CDR2 FRNRAP, per germline. The ends were cut back, 9 bases at V and 5 bases at J, with 14 bases in the middle. CDR3 loop: CASEKGFNNEQFF. For the CDR3, the DNA is TGTGCTAGCGAGAAGGGATTCAACAATGAGCAGTTCTTC.

This clonotype was seen a handful of times. This sequence joins TRBV5-6 and TRBJ2-3; no definite D call. CDR3 length: 17 residues. Trimming took off 1 base at V and 3 bases at J, with 18 bases between the two ends. Germline V gene data show CDR1 as SGHDT and CDR2 as YYEEEE. CDR3 in amino acids: CASSLRVPRRGTDTQYF. The CDR3 region has the DNA TGTGCCAGCAGCTTGAGGGTCCCCCGACGCGGTACAGATACGCAGTATTTT.

Concerning this clonotype: A read error is possible here, since a much larger clone lies one base away. The chain recombines TRBV12-3 or TRBV12-4 with TRBJ2-7; 8 bases line up with TRBD2. This CDR3 region has 16 residues. CDR3: CASSLSSGGPTYKQYF. The DNA for the CDR3 is TGTGCCAGCAGTTTGTCGAGCGGGGGCCCTACCTACAAGCAGTACTTC.